The 3 T cell receptor beta chains given below trace back to one sample, sequenced in a study of radiation and T cells in renal cell carcinoma. Stated time point: baseline pretreatment blood. Stated treatment: 15 Gy SBRT to primary tumor, nephrectomy 4 weeks later. Profiled with immunoSEQ multiplex PCR; TCRdb holds only in-frame clones, not every one. The sample lists 140,000 to 150,000 clones, about 87% seen once, with roughly 4% in the top ten. The sample in question was blood, obtained from a patient whose treatment included radiotherapy and nephrectomy. Receptor source: a woman aged 70-85 years with renal cell carcinoma.

This chain uses TRBV11-3 with TRBJ1-2; TRBD1 matches at 7 bases. V lost 5 bases to trimming and J lost 8 bases; unmatched junction nucleotides: 5. CDR1 is SGHNT, CDR2 YENEEA, per germline. The CDR3 consists of 12 residues. The DNA for the CDR3 is TGTGCCAGCAGCACCGACAGGGAAGGCTACACCTTC. Amino acid sequence: CASSTDREGYTF.

The chain has TRBV6-1 and TRBJ2-7; 7 bases map to TRBD1. After removal of 11 bases from V and 2 bases from J, the junction contained 6 bases not matched to a gene. CDR3 size: 12 residues. The germline V gene has CDR1 MNHNS and CDR2 SASEGT. The CDR3 is CASGTAAYEQYF. The CDR3 DNA is TGTGCCTCCGGGACAGCAGCCTACGAGCAGTACTTC.

The rearrangement links TRBV6-4 to TRBJ1-6, with 8 positions matching TRBD1. With 8 bases clipped from V and 6 bases from J, the junction kept 3 bases outside the gene matches. This CDR3 has 13 amino acids. Germline V gene data show CDR1 as MRHNA and CDR2 as SNTAGT. CDR3 in DNA: TGTGCCAGCCGGACAGGGATTAATTCACCCCTCCACTTT. Protein product: CASRTGINSPLHF.